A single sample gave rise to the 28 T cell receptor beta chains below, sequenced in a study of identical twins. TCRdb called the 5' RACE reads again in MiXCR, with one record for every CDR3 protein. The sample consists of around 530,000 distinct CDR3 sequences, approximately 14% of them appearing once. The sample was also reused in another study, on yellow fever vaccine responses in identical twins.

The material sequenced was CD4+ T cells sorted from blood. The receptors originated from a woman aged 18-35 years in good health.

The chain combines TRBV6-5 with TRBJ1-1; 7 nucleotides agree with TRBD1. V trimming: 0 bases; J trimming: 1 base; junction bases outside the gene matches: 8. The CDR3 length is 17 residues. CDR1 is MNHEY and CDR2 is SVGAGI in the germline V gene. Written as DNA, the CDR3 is TGTGCCAGCAGTTACTCCCCTAGGACAGGTTGGAACACTGAAGCTTTCTTT. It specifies CASSYSPRTGWNTEAFF.

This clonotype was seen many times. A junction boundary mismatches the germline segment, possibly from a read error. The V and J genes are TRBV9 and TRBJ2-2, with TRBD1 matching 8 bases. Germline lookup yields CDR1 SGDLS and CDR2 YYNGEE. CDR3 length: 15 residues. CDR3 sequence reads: CASASGQGRTGELFF. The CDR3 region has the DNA TGTGCCAGCGCCTCAGGACAGGGTCGAACCGGAGAGCTGTTTTTT.

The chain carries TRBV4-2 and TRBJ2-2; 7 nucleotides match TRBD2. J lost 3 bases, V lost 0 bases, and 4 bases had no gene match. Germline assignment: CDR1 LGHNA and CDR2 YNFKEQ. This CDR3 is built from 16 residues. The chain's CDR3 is CASSQEGRGDTGELFF. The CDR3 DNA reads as TGTGCCAGCAGCCAAGAGGGTCGGGGGGACACCGGGGAGCTGTTTTTT.

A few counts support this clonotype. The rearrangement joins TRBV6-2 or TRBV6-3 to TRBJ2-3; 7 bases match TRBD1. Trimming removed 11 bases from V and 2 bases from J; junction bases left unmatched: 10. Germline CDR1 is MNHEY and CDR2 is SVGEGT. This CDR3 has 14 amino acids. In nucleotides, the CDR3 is TGTGCCCACAGCCGGGGACAGAACACAGATACGCAGTATTTT. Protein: CAHSRGQNTDTQYF.

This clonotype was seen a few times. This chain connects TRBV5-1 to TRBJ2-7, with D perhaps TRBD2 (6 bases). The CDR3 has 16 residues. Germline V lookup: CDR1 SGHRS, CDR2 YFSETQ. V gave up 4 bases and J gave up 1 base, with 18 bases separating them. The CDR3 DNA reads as TGCGCCAGCAGCCCCGTTTATCGGGGGATGTCCTACGAGCAGTACTTC. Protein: CASSPVYRGMSYEQYF.

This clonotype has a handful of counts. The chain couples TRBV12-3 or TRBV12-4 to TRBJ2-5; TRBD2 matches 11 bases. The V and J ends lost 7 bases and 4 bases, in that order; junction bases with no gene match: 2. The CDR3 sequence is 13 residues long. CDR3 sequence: CASTGLAGETQYF. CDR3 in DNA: TGTGCCAGCACCGGACTAGCGGGAGAGACCCAGTACTTC.

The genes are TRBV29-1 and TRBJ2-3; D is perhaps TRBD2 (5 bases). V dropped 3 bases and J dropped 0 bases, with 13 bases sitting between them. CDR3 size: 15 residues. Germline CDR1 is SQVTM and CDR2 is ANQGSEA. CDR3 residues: CSVEGLRGSTDTQYF. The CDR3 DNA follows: TGCAGCGTTGAGGGTTTACGGGGAAGCACAGATACGCAGTATTTT.

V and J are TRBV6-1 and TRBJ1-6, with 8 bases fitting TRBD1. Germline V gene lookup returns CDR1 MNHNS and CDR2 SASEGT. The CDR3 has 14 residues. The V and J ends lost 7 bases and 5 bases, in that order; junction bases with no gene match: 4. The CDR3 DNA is TGTGCCAGCACAACAGGGGGTAATAATTCACCCCTCCACTTT. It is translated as CASTTGGNNSPLHF.

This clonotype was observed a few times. Here the CDR3 reads CASSLGLLSGANVLTF. In nucleotides, the CDR3 is TGTGCCAGCAGCTTGGGCCTTCTCTCTGGGGCCAACGTCCTGACTTTC. J is TRBJ2-6 and V is TRBV7-9; unclear D gene. Germline V gene data show CDR1 as SEHNR and CDR2 as FQNEAQ (reference sequence). Trimming took 3 bases from V and 0 from J, leaving 9 bases between them. CDR3 length equals 16 residues.

CDR3 in amino acids: CASRAAGGNTEAFF. The CDR3 DNA reads TGTGCCAGCAGGGCAGCAGGGGGGAACACTGAAGCTTTCTTT. The gene calls are TRBV7-9 and TRBJ1-1, with TRBD1 matching over 7 bases. Germline V gene lookup returns CDR1 SEHNR and CDR2 FQNEAQ (reference sequence). V was pared by 6 bases and J by 1 base, with 5 bases of the junction left unmatched. This CDR3 region has 14 residues. Together with reference TRBV7-9 and TRBJ1-1, the CDR3 gives the full variable domain: DTGVSQNPRHKITKRGQNVTFRCDPISEHNRLYWYRQTLGQGPEFLTYFQNEAQLEKSRLLSDRFSAERPKGSFSTLEIQRTEQGDSAMYLCASRAAGGNTEAFFGQGTRLTVV.

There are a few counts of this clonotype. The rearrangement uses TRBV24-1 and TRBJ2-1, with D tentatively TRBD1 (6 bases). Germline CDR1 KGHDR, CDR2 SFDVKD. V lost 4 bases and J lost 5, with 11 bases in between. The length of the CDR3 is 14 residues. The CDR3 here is CATSEPGHHNEQFF. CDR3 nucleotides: TGTGCCACCAGTGAACCGGGACACCACAATGAGCAGTTCTTC.

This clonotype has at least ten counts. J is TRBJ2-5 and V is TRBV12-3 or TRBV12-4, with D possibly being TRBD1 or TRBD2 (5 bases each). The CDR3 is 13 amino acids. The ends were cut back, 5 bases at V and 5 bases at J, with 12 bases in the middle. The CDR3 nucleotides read TGTGCCAGCAGTCCGGGACCCCCGGAGACCCAGTACTTC. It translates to CASSPGPPETQYF.

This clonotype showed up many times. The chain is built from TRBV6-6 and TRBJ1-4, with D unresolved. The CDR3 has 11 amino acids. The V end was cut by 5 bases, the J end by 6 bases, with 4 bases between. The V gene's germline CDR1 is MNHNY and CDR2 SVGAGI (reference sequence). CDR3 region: CASSNDEKLFF. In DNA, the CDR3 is TGTGCCAGCAGTAACGATGAAAAACTGTTTTTT.

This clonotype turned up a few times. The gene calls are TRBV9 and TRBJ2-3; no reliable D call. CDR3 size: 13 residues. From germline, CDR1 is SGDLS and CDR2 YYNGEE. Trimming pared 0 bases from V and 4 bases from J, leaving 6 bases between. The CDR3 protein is CASSVGPPDTQYF. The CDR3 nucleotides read TGTGCCAGCAGCGTAGGCCCCCCAGATACGCAGTATTTT.

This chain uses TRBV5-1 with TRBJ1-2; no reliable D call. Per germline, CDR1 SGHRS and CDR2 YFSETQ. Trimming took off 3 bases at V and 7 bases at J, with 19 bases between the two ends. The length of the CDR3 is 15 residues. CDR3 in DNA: TGCGCCAGCAGCTCTTTGTCATTTGCGGGGATTGGCTACACCTTC. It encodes CASSSLSFAGIGYTF.

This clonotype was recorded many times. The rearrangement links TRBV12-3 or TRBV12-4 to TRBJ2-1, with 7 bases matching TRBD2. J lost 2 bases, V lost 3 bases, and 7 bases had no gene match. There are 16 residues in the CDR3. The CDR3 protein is CASSFQGGGTYNEQFF. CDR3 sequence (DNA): TGTGCCAGCAGTTTTCAAGGCGGGGGAACCTACAATGAGCAGTTCTTC.

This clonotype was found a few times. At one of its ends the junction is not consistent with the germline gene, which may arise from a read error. The DNA of the CDR3 is TGTACCAGCAGTTCAAACAGGGTACGTGTGGGTCAGCCCCAGCATTTT. It encodes CTSSSNRVRVGQPQHF. The J gene is TRBJ1-5, the V gene TRBV6-5; the D gene is possibly TRBD1 (6 bases). The CDR3 is 16 amino acids. From germline, CDR1 is MNHEY and CDR2 SVGAGI.

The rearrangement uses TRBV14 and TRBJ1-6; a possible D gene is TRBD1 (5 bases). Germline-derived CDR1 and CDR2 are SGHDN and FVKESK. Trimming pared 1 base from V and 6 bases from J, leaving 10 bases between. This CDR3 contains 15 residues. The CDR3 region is CASSQAGRINSPLHF. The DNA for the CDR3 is TGTGCCAGCAGCCAAGCGGGACGGATTAATTCACCCCTCCACTTT. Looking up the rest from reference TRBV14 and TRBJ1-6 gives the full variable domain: EAGVTQFPSHSVIEKGQTVTLRCDPISGHDNLYWYRRVMGKEIKFLLHFVKESKQDESGMPNNRFLAERTGGTYSTLKVQPAELEDSGVYFCASSQAGRINSPLHFGNGTRLTVT.

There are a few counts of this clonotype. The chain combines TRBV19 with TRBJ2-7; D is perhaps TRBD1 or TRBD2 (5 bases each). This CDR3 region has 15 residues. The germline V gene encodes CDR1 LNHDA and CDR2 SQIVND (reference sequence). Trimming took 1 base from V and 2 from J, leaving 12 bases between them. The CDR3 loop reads CASSIGPGRAYEQYF. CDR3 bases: TGTGCCAGTAGTATAGGGCCGGGACGAGCCTACGAGCAGTACTTC.

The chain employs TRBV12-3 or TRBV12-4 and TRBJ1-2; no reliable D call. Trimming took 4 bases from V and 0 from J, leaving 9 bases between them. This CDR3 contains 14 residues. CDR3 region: CASSYGIANYGYTF. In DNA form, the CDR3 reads TGTGCCAGCAGTTACGGGATTGCTAACTATGGCTACACCTTC.

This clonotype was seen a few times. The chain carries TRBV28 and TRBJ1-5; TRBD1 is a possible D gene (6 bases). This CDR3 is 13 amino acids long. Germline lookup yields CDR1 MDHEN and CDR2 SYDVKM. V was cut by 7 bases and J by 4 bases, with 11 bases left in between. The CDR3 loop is CASKDQGNQPQHF. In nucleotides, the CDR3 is TGTGCCAGCAAAGACCAGGGGAATCAGCCCCAGCATTTT. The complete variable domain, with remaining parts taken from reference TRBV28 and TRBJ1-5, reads DVKVTQSSRYLVKRTGEKVFLECVQDMDHENMFWYRQDPGLGLRLIYFSYDVKMKEKGDIPEGYSVSREKKERFSLILESASTNQTSMYLCASKDQGNQPQHFGDGTRLSIL.

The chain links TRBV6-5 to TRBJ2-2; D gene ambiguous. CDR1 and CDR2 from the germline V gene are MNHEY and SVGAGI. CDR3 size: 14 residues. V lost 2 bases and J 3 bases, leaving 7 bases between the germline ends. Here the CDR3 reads CASSYTLDTGELFF. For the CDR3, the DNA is TGTGCCAGCAGTTACACCTTGGACACCGGGGAGCTGTTTTTT.

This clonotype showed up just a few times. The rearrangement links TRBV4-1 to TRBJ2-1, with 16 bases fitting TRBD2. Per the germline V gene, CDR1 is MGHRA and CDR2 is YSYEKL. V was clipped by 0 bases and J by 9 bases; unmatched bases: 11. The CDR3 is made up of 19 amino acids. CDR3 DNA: TGCGCCAGCAGCCAAGATATCAGGGGACTAGCGGGGGGGCCGGGTGAGCAGTTCTTC. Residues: CASSQDIRGLAGGPGEQFF.

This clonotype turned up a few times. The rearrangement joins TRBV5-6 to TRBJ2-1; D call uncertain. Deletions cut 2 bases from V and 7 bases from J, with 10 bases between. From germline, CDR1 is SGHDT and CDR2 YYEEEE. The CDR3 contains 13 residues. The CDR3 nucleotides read TGTGCCAGCAGCTTCTCGCTAGGGAATGAGCAGTTCTTC. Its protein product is CASSFSLGNEQFF.

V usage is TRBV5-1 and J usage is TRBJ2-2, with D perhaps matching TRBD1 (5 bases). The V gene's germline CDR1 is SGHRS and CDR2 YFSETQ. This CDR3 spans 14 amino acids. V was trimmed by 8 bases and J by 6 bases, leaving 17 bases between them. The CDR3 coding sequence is TGCGCCAGTCAGGGAAAATTTGAGGCCGGGGAGCTGTTTTTT. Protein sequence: CASQGKFEAGELFF.

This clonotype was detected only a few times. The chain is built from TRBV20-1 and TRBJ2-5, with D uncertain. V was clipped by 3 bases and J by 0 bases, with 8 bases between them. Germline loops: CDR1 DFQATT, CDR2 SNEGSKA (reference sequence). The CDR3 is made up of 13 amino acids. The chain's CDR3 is CSASAEDQETQYF. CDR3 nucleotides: TGCAGTGCTAGCGCAGAGGACCAAGAGACCCAGTACTTC.

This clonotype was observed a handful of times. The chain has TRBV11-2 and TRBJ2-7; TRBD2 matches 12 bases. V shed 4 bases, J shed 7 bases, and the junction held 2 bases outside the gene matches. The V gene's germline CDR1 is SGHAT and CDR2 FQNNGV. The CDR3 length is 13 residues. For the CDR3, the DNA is TGTGCCAGCAGCTCGCTAGCGGGGGGGGAGCAGTACGTC. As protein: CASSSLAGGEQYV.

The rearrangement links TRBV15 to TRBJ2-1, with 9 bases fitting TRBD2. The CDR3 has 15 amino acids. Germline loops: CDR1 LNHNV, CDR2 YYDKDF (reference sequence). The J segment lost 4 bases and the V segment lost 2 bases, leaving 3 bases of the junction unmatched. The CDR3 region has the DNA TGTGCCACCAGCAGAACTAGCGGGTCTTACAATGAGCAGTTCTTC. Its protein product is CATSRTSGSYNEQFF.